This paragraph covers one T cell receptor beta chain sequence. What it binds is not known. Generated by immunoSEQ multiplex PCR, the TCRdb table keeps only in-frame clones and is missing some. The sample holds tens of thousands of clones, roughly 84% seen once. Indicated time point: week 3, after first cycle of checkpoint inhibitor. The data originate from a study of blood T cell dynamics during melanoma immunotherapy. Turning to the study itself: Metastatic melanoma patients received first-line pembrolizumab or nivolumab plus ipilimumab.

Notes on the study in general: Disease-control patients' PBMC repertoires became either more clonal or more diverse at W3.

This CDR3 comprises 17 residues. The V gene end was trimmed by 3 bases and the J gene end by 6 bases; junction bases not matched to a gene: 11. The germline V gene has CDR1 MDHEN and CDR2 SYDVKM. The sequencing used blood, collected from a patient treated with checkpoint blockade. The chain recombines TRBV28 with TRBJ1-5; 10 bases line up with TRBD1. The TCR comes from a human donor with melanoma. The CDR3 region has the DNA TGTGCCAGCAGTTTTCTTAGGGGACAGGGGAATATTCAGCCCCAGCATTTT. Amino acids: CASSFLRGQGNIQPQHF.